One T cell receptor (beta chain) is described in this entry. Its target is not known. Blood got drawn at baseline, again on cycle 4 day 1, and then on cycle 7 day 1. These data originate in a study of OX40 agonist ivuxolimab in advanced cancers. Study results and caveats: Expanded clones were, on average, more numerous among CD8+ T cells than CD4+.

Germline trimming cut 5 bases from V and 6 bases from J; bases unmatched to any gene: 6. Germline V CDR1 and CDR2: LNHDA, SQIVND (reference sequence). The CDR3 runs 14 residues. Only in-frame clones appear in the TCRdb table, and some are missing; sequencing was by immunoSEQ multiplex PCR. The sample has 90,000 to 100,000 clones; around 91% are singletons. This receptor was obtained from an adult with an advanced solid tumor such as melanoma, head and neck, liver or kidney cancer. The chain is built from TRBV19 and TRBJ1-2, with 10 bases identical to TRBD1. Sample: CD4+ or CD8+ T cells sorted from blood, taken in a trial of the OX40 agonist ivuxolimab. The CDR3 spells CASSFPDRGNGYTF. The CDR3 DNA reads TGTGCCAGTAGTTTCCCGGACAGGGGGAATGGCTACACCTTC.